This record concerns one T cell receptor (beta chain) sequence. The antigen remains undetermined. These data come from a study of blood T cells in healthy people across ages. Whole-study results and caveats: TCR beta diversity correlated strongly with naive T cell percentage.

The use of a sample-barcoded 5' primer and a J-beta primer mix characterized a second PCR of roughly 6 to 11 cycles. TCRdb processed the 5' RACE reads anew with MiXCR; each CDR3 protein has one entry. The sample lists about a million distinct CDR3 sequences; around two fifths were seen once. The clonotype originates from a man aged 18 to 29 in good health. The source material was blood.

CDR3 nucleotides: TGCGCCAGCAGGCTGACTCGGGGCCGGTTGAACACTGAAGCTTTCTTT. This encodes CASRLTRGRLNTEAFF. The chain links TRBV4-1 to TRBJ1-1; perhaps TRBD1 as D (5 bases). Trimming took 6 bases from V and 0 from J, leaving 17 bases between them. Germline V gene data show CDR1 as MGHRA and CDR2 as YSYEKL. CDR3 length: 16 residues.